This T cell receptor beta chain was captured in a study of control samples from healthy donors and cancer patients. With V trimmed by 5 bases and J by 4 bases, 8 bases remained unmatched. The germline V gene encodes CDR1 SGHRS and CDR2 YFSETQ. This CDR3 is 14 amino acids long. This table comes from immunoSEQ multiplex PCR, and its TCRdb copy is limited to in-frame clones, with some not included. The table records under 450,000 clones, 90% of them present only once. The chain carries TRBV5-1 and TRBJ2-7; 8 nucleotides agree with TRBD1. The clonotype was recovered from a middle-aged man with head and neck cancer. The sequencing sample was made of PBMCs. CDR3 DNA sequence: TGCGCCAGCAGATCGACAGGGGCCGTTTACGAGCAGTACTTC. This sequence encodes CASRSTGAVYEQYF.